This T cell receptor (beta chain) was found in a study of blood T cell repertoires in COVID-19. Study context: Italy, Spain and the United States were the sources of the convalescent and acute COVID-19 samples.

The age range of participants was 18 to 89 years, with residence in under 25 US areas. Germline CDR1 reads ENHRY; CDR2 reads SYGVKD. The CDR3 consists of 14 residues. Trimming removed 2 bases from V and 4 bases from J; junction bases left unmatched: 1. Per the original methods: Reference gene primer amplification in the assay estimated nucleated cell counts. Clones were sequenced by immunoSEQ multiplex PCR, and TCRdb holds only the in-frame ones, with some missing. Clone size and the V and J calls come from that table; the DNA yielded D and trimming. The sample lists around 190,000 clones; roughly 87% were seen once.

The chain uses TRBV10-3 and TRBJ2-5, with 10 bases identical to TRBD2. The receptor's source is a man between 18 and 29 years old with acute COVID-19. The sample taken for sequencing was PBMCs or T cells enriched from blood (not recorded which). Here the CDR3 reads CAISEGLAVETQYF. The CDR3 nucleotides are TGTGCCATCAGTGAGGGACTAGCGGTAGAGACCCAGTACTTC.